This entry is about one T cell receptor beta chain. This specimen belongs to a study of T-cell memory formation after mild COVID-19. This CDR3 has 17 residues. Trimming removed 5 bases from V and 7 bases from J, with 24 bases in between. Germline V gene data show CDR1 as SNHLY and CDR2 as FYNNEI. TCRdb reprocessed the 5' RACE reads with MiXCR, giving one entry per CDR3 protein. The sample includes 450,000 or so distinct CDR3 sequences, 25% seen only once; the top ten take around 13%. The specimen was PBMCs or a T cell subset sorted from them (not recorded which). The rearrangement links TRBV2 to TRBJ2-1, with D possibly TRBD2 on 6 matching bases. This clonotype was obtained from an adult woman who had mild COVID-19 (a few samples of this study predate the infection). Cell type and time point are not known. In DNA form, the CDR3 reads TGTGCCAGCAGTTACTTACCGCCGGGACTGGCGGGGAATGAGCAGTTCTTC. It is translated as CASSYLPPGLAGNEQFF.